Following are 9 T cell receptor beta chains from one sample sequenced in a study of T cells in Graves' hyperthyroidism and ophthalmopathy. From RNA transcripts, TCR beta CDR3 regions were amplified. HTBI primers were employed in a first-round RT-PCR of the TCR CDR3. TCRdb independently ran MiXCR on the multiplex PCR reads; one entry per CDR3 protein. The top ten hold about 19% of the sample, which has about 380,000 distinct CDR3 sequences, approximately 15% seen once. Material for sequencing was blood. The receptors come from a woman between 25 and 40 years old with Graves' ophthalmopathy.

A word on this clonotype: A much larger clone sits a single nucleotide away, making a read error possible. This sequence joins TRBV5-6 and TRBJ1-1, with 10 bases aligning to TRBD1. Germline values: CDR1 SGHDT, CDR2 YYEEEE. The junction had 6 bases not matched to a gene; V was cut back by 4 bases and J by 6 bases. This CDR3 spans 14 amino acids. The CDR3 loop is CASSTRDRGSEAFF. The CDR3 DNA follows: TGTGCCAGCAGCACCCGGGACAGGGGCTCTGAAGCTTTCTTT.

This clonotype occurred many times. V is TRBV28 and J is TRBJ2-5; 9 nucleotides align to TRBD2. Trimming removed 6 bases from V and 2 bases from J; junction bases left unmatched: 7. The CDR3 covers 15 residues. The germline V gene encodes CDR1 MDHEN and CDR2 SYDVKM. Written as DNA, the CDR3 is TGTGCCAGCAGCTACCGACTAGCGGAGCAAGAGACCCAGTACTTC. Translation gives CASSYRLAEQETQYF.

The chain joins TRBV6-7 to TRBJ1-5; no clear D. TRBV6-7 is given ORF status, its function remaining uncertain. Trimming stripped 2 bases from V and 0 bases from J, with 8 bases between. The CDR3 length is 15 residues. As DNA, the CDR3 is TGTGCCAGCAGTTACCCCCAGAATAGCAATCAGCCCCAGCATTTT. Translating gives CASSYPQNSNQPQHF.

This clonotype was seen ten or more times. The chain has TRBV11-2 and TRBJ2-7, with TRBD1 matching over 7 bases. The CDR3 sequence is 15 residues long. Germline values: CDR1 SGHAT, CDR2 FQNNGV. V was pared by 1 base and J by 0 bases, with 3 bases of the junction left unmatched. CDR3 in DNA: TGTGCCAGCAGCTTAGCTTGGACAGGCTCCTACGAGCAGTACTTC. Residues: CASSLAWTGSYEQYF. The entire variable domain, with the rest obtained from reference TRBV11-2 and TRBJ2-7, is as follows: EAGVAQSPRYKIIEKRQSVAFWCNPISGHATLYWYQQILGQGPKLLIQFQNNGVVDDSQLPKDRFSAERLKGVDSTLKIQPAKLEDSAVYLCASSLAWTGSYEQYFGPGTRLTVT.

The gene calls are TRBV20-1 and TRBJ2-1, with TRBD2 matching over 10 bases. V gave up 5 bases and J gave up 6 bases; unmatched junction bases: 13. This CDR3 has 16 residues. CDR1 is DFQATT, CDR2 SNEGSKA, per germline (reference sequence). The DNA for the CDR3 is TGCAGTGCTCACAGCGGGAGGGCCGAATCCAGCAATGAGCAGTTCTTC. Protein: CSAHSGRAESSNEQFF.

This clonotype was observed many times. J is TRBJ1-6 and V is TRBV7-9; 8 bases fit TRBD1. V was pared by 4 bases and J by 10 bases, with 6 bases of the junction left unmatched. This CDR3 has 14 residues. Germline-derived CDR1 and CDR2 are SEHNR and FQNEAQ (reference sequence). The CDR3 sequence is CASSSGQARSPLHF. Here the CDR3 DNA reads TGTGCCAGCAGCTCGGGACAGGCCAGGTCACCCCTCCACTTT.

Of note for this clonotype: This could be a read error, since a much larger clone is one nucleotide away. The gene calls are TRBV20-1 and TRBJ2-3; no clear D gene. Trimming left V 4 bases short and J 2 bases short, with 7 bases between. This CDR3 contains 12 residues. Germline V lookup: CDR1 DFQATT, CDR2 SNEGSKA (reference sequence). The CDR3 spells CSAIRNTDTQYF. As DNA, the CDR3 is TGCAGTGCTATACGTAACACAGATACGCAGTATTTT.

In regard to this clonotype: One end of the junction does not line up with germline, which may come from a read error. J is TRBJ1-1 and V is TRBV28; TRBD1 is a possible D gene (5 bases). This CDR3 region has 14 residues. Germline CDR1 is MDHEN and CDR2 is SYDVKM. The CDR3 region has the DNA TGTACCAGCCGAGGCGACGGGGGGAACACTGAACCTTTCTTT. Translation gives CTSRGDGGNTEPFF.

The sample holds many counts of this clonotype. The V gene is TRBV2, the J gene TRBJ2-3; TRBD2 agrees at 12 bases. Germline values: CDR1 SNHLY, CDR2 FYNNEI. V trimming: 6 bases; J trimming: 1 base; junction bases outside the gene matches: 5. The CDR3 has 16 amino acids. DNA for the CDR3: TGTGCCAGCAGGCCCAGACTAGCGGGGGGCACAGATACGCAGTATTTT. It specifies CASRPRLAGGTDTQYF.